This T cell receptor beta chain was captured by sequencing in a study of T cell responses to AZD1222 COVID-19 vaccine. To note about this clone: Its antigen is not identified.

Study-level findings and limits: Every sample of the repertoires postdated the peak T cell response. Across spike, vaccine-associated CD4 TCRs were found, dominant at 160-218 and 743-854. Reportedly, close to half of spike-specific TCRs are directed against unmutated variant regions. Increased Spike-specific TCR breadth and depth were observed after two AZD1222 doses.

This CDR3 spans 14 amino acids. Using immunoSEQ multiplex PCR, the repertoire was profiled, and TCRdb retains in-frame clones only, with some absent. Of about 200,000 clones detected, 85% to 95% appear once; the ten largest clones hold over 0.95%. V usage is TRBV12-2 and J usage is TRBJ2-1. TRBV12-2 represents a pseudogene. The sequence was obtained from an adult who received the AZD1222 COVID-19 vaccine. The sequences come from peripheral blood, collected 28 days after the second AZD1222 dose. In DNA form, the CDR3 reads TGTGCAAGTCGCTTAGTATGGAATAACACGGAGCAGTTCTTC. Protein sequence: CASRLVWNNTEQFF.